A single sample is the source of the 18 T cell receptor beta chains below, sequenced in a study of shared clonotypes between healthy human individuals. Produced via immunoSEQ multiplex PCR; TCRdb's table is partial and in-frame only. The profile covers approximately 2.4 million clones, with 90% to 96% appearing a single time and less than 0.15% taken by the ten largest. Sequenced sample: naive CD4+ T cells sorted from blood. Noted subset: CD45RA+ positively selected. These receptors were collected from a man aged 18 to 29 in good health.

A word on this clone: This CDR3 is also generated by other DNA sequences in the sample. The chain's CDR3 is CASSLAAQETQYF. The CDR3 DNA reads TGCGCCAGCAGCTTGGCGGCCCAAGAGACCCAGTACTTC. V and J are TRBV5-1 and TRBJ2-5; D gene unclear. Germline V lookup: CDR1 SGHRS, CDR2 YFSETQ. Trimming shortened V by 0 bases and J by 1 base, and 4 bases separated the two germline ends. This CDR3 contains 13 residues.

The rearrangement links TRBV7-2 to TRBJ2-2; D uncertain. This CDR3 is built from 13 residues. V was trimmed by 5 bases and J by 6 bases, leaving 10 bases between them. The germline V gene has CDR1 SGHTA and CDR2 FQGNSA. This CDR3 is CASSPGVSGELFF. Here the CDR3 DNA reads TGTGCCAGCAGCCCCGGAGTATCCGGGGAGCTGTTTTTT.

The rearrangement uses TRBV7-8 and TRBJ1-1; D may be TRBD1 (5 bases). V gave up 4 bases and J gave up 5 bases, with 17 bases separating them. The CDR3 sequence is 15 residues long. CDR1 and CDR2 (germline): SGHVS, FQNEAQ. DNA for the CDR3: TGTGCCAGCAGCTACAGCACGGGGGGATCGACTGAAGCTTTCTTT. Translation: CASSYSTGGSTEAFF.

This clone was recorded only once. The CDR3: CASSPTSLRETQYF. CDR3 nucleotides: TGTGCCAGCAGCCCAACGTCCCTCCGCGAGACCCAGTACTTC. The chain carries TRBV7-9 and TRBJ2-5; D is unclear. V was shortened by 5 bases and J by 5 bases, with 15 bases between the two germline ends. Germline-derived CDR1 and CDR2 are SEHNR and FQNEAQ (reference sequence). The CDR3 runs 14 residues.

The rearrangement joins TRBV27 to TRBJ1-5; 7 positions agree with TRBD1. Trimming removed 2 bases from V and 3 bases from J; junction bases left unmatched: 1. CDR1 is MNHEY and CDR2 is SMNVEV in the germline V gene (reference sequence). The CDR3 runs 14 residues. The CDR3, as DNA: TGTGCCAGCAGTTTAGACAGGGACAATCAGCCCCAGCATTTT. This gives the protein CASSLDRDNQPQHF.

The CDR3 loop reads CASSPIGYTEAFF. In DNA, the CDR3 is TGTGCCAGCTCACCGATAGGGTACACTGAAGCTTTCTTT. The gene calls are TRBV18 and TRBJ1-1; D ambiguous. Trimming shortened V by 3 bases and J by 3 bases, and 8 bases separated the two germline ends. The CDR3 totals 13 residues. The germline CDR1 and CDR2 sequences are KGHSH and LQKENI.

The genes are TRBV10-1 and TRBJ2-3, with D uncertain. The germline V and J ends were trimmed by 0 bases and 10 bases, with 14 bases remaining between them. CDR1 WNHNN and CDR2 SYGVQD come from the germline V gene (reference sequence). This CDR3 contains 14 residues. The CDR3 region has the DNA TGCGCCAGCAGTGAGTCGGTTTCGAAAATTCCGCAGTATTTT. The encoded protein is CASSESVSKIPQYF.

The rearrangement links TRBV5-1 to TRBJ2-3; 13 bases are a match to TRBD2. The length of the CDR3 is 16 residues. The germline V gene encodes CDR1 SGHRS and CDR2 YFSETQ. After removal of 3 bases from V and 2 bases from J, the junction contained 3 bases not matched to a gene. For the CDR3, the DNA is TGCGCCAGCAGCTCGGGACTAGCGGGGTACACAGATACGCAGTATTTT. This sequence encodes CASSSGLAGYTDTQYF.

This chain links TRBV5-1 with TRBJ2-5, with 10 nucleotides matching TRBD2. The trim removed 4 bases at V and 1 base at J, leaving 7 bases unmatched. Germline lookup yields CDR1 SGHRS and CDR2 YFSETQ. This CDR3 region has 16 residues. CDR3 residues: CASSPGASGGQETQYF. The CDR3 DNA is TGCGCCAGCAGCCCGGGGGCTAGCGGGGGCCAAGAGACCCAGTACTTC.

The CDR3 nucleotides are TGTGCCAGCAGCCCAGGGGGCCTGACAGGGGTCTATGGCTACACCTTC. Amino acids: CASSPGGLTGVYGYTF. The chain is built from TRBV7-9 and TRBJ1-2; 8 bases line up with TRBD1. The CDR3 totals 16 residues. Per germline, CDR1 SEHNR and CDR2 FQNEAQ (reference sequence). The trim removed 5 bases at V and 4 bases at J, leaving 12 bases unmatched.

The DNA of the CDR3 is TGTGCCTGGAGTGTACGAGGGGGCGCGGGCAATCAGCCCCAGCATTTT. Its protein product is CAWSVRGGAGNQPQHF. The chain recombines TRBV30 with TRBJ1-5; 7 bases agree with TRBD1. This CDR3 comprises 16 residues. With V trimmed by 0 bases and J by 2 bases, 7 bases remained unmatched. CDR1 is GTSNPN and CDR2 is SVGIG in the germline V gene (reference sequence).

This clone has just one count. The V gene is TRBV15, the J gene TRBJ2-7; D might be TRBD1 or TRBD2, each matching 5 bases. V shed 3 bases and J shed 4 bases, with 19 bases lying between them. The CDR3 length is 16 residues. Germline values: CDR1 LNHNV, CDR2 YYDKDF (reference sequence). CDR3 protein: CATSSAGTREWYEQYF. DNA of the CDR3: TGTGCCACCAGCAGTGCCGGGACCAGGGAATGGTACGAGCAGTACTTC.

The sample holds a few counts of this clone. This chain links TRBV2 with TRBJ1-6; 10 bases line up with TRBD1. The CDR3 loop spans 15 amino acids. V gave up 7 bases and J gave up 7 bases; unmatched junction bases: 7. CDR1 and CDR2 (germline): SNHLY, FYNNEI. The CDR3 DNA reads TGTGCCAGCATCAGACCGGGACAGGGGAATTCACCCCTCCACTTT. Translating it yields CASIRPGQGNSPLHF. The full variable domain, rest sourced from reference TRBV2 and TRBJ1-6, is EPEVTQTPSHQVTQMGQEVILRCVPISNHLYFYWYRQILGQKVEFLVSFYNNEISEKSEIFDDQFSVERPDGSNFTLKIRSTKLEDSAMYFCASIRPGQGNSPLHFGNGTRLTVT.

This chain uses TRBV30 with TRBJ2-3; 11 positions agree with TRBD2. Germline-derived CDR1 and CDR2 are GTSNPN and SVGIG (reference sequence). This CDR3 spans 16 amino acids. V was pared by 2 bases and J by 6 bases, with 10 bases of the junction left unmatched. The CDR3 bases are TGTGCCTGGAGTTCCCCCGGTAGCGGGGGGGCGGATACGCAGTATTTT. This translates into CAWSSPGSGGADTQYF.

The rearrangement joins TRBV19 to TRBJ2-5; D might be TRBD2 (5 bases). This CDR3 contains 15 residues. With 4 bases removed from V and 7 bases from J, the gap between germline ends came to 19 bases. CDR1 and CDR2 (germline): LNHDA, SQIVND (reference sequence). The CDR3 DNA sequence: TGTGCCAGTAGTACACCGGAGGCCCGGAGAGGGACCCAGTACTTC. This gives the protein CASSTPEARRGTQYF. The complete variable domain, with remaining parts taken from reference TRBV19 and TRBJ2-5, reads DGGITQSPKYLFRKEGQNVTLSCEQNLNHDAMYWYRQDPGQGLRLIYYSQIVNDFQKGDIAEGYSVSREKKESFPLTVTSAQKNPTAFYLCASSTPEARRGTQYFGPGTRLLVL.

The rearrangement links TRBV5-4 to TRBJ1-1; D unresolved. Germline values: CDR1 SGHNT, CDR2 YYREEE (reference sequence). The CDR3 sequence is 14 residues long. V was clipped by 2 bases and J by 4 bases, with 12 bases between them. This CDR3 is CASSFEFWSTEAFF. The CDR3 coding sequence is TGTGCCAGCAGCTTTGAGTTTTGGAGCACTGAAGCTTTCTTT. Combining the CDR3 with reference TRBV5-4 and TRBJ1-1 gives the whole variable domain ETGVTQSPTHLIKTRGQQVTLRCSSQSGHNTVSWYQQALGQGPQFIFQYYREEENGRGNFPPRFSGLQFPNYSSELNVNALELDDSALYLCASSFEFWSTEAFFGQGTRLTVV.

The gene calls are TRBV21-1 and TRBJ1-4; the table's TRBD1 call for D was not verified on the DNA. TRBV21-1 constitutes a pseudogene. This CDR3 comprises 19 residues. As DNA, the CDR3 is TGTGCCAGCAGCAAAGTTCGTATTCGGACAGGGCCCGATAATGAAAAACTGTTTTTT. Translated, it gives CASSKVRIRTGPDNEKLFF.

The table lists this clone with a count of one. CDR3 DNA sequence: TGCGCCAGCAGCCAGATAAGCAGGGTTATACATTCACCCCTCCACTTT. This sequence encodes CASSQISRVIHSPLHF. This chain connects TRBV4-1 to TRBJ1-6; tentative D call: TRBD1 (5 bases). The V end lost 3 bases, the J end lost 8 bases, and 17 bases lay between the germline ends. The CDR3 totals 16 residues. Germline-derived CDR1 and CDR2 are MGHRA and YSYEKL.